Listed below are T cell receptor beta chains from one sample, sequenced in a study of beta chain features in type 1 diabetes. Libraries were prepared by immunoSEQ multiplex PCR; TCRdb keeps only in-frame clonotypes and omits some of them. The repertoire holds 550,000 to 850,000 clones, with 13% as singletons. Sample: naive CD4+ T cells from blood. Source of these receptors: a man aged 18 to 30 with type 1 diabetes. The CDR3 runs from the conserved cysteine through the conserved F or W. Each record gives: J gene, clone size, V gene, D gene, CDR3 DNA, CDR3 protein. D genes are given only for firm matches. Only part of the rows carry a size: once, few, many, or a class if the clone is expanded.

J gene: TRBJ2-5; clone size: -; V gene: TRBV13; D gene: TRBD2; CDR3 DNA: TGTGCCAGCAGCGAACTAGCGGGGGGCAGGGAGACCCAGTACTTC; CDR3 protein: CASSELAGGRETQYF
J gene: TRBJ2-2; clone size: few; V gene: TRBV19; D gene: -; CDR3 DNA: TGTGCCAGTAGTATGTTGACTAGCGGGGAGCTGTTTTTT; CDR3 protein: CASSMLTSGELFF
J gene: TRBJ2-1; clone size: few; V gene: TRBV6-5; D gene: -; CDR3 DNA: TGTGCCAGCAGTTACCGTGTGGATGTGATTACTGTGTTCTTC; CDR3 protein: CASSYRVDVITVFF
J gene: TRBJ1-2; clone size: -; V gene: TRBV6-6; D gene: -; CDR3 DNA: TGTGCCAGCAGTTTGGGTGGTAATGGCTACACCTTC; CDR3 protein: CASSLGGNGYTF
J gene: TRBJ1-3; clone size: few; V gene: TRBV6-5; D gene: -; CDR3 DNA: TGTGCCAGCAGCCTTGGGGAGTCTGGAAACACCATATATTTT; CDR3 protein: CASSLGESGNTIYF
J gene: TRBJ2-2; clone size: -; V gene: TRBV30; D gene: -; CDR3 DNA: TGTGCCTGGAAGTTACAGGGAGCCGGGGAGCTGTTTTTT; CDR3 protein: CAWKLQGAGELFF
J gene: TRBJ2-7; clone size: few; V gene: TRBV10-2; D gene: -; CDR3 DNA: TGCGCCAGCAGTGTAAGGGGCTCCTACGAGCAGTACTTC; CDR3 protein: CASSVRGSYEQYF
J gene: TRBJ2-3; clone size: few; V gene: TRBV30; D gene: TRBD2; CDR3 DNA: TGTGCCTGGAGTGTCGGGGGGGCAGATACGCAGTATTTT; CDR3 protein: CAWSVGGADTQYF
J gene: TRBJ2-7; clone size: few; V gene: TRBV29-1; D gene: -; CDR3 DNA: TGCAGCGTCGCCCCGGGACTGGTCTACGAGCAGTACTTC; CDR3 protein: CSVAPGLVYEQYF
J gene: TRBJ2-1; clone size: -; V gene: TRBV10-3; D gene: -; CDR3 DNA: TGTGCCATCAGTGAGTCCGTCAGTGAGGTGCAGTTCTTC; CDR3 protein: CAISESVSEVQFF
J gene: TRBJ2-3; clone size: -; V gene: TRBV5-1; D gene: TRBD2; CDR3 DNA: TGCGCCAGCAGCCCCCCTCAAGCGGGGTACTTCACAGATACGCAGTATTTT; CDR3 protein: CASSPPQAGYFTDTQYF
J gene: TRBJ2-7; clone size: -; V gene: TRBV5-1; D gene: -; CDR3 DNA: TGCGCCAGCAGCTTGGAAGGAGGGCAAAACGAGCAGTACTTC; CDR3 protein: CASSLEGGQNEQYF
J gene: TRBJ1-5; clone size: -; V gene: TRBV6-1; D gene: -; CDR3 DNA: TGTGCCAGCAGTGCAGGGACGGCCCATAGCAATCAGCCCCAGCATTTT; CDR3 protein: CASSAGTAHSNQPQHF
J gene: TRBJ1-6; clone size: -; V gene: TRBV19; D gene: -; CDR3 DNA: TGTGCCATTGGGGAGGGACGGAATAATTCACCCCTCCACTTT; CDR3 protein: CAIGEGRNNSPLHF
J gene: TRBJ2-3; clone size: few; V gene: TRBV10-3; D gene: -; CDR3 DNA: TGTGCCATCAGTGAGTCGACAGGAAATCCAGATACGCAGTATTTT; CDR3 protein: CAISESTGNPDTQYF
J gene: TRBJ2-3; clone size: -; V gene: TRBV5-8; D gene: -; CDR3 DNA: TGTGCCAGCGCCCCCTGGGACGGCAGCACAGATACGCAGTATTTT; CDR3 protein: CASAPWDGSTDTQYF
J gene: TRBJ1-1; clone size: -; V gene: TRBV9; D gene: -; CDR3 DNA: TGTGCCAGCAGCGAACACAGGGACCTCACTGAAGCTTTCTTT; CDR3 protein: CASSEHRDLTEAFF
J gene: TRBJ2-2; clone size: few; V gene: TRBV4-2; D gene: -; CDR3 DNA: TGTGCCAGCAGCCAAGAAACGGGGGAGCTGTTTTTT; CDR3 protein: CASSQETGELFF
J gene: TRBJ2-5; clone size: few; V gene: TRBV6-5; D gene: TRBD1; CDR3 DNA: TGTGCCAGCAGCCGGGACAGAGAGACCCAGTACTTC; CDR3 protein: CASSRDRETQYF
J gene: TRBJ2-1; clone size: few; V gene: TRBV7-2; D gene: TRBD1; CDR3 DNA: TGTGCCAGCAGCCCTCGGACAGGGACATACAATGAGCAGTTCTTC; CDR3 protein: CASSPRTGTYNEQFF
J gene: TRBJ2-3; clone size: few; V gene: TRBV5-1; D gene: -; CDR3 DNA: TGCGCCAGCAGCAATGGCGGGGGCACAGATACGCAGTATTTT; CDR3 protein: CASSNGGGTDTQYF
J gene: TRBJ1-1; clone size: few; V gene: TRBV7-9; D gene: -; CDR3 DNA: TGTGCCAGCAGCTTCCCAGGTGGGTCCCCTGAAGCTTTCTTT; CDR3 protein: CASSFPGGSPEAFF
J gene: TRBJ1-1; clone size: few; V gene: TRBV29-1; D gene: -; CDR3 DNA: TGCAGCGTTGAAGACCGAAGGGTGGGGACAAGGAACACTGAAGCTTTCTTT; CDR3 protein: CSVEDRRVGTRNTEAFF
J gene: TRBJ1-2; clone size: few; V gene: TRBV4-1; D gene: -; CDR3 DNA: TGCGCCAGCAGCCAAGATCGGGGACCCTATGGCTACACCTTC; CDR3 protein: CASSQDRGPYGYTF
J gene: TRBJ1-1; clone size: few; V gene: TRBV28; D gene: -; CDR3 DNA: TGTGCCAGCAGTTTCCGGGGGGGAATGGCTGAAGCTTTCTTT; CDR3 protein: CASSFRGGMAEAFF
J gene: TRBJ2-5; clone size: -; V gene: TRBV6-5; D gene: -; CDR3 DNA: TGTGCCAGCAGTGGGGGGGCAGGTACCCAGTACTTC; CDR3 protein: CASSGGAGTQYF
J gene: TRBJ1-5; clone size: -; V gene: TRBV6-5; D gene: -; CDR3 DNA: TGTGCCAGCAGTTACTCGAAGTATAGCAATCAGCCCCAGCATTTT; CDR3 protein: CASSYSKYSNQPQHF
J gene: TRBJ1-5; clone size: few; V gene: TRBV7-2; D gene: -; CDR3 DNA: TGTGCCAGCAGCTTAACATCCGGGATTAATCAGCCCCAGCATTTT; CDR3 protein: CASSLTSGINQPQHF
J gene: TRBJ1-2; clone size: -; V gene: TRBV30; D gene: TRBD1; CDR3 DNA: TGTGCCTGGAGTGTCCTGACCTGGGGACAGGGGGAGCAAGGCTACACCTTC; CDR3 protein: CAWSVLTWGQGEQGYTF
J gene: TRBJ2-3; clone size: -; V gene: TRBV2; D gene: -; CDR3 DNA: TGTGCCAGCAGTGAAGTCCATGCCCTTTTGGATACGCAGTATTTT; CDR3 protein: CASSEVHALLDTQYF
J gene: TRBJ1-6; clone size: -; V gene: TRBV10-3; D gene: -; CDR3 DNA: TGTGCCATCAGCGCCCTCTCCTATAATTCACCCCTCCACTTT; CDR3 protein: CAISALSYNSPLHF
J gene: TRBJ1-6; clone size: -; V gene: TRBV29-1; D gene: -; CDR3 DNA: TGCAGCGTTGAACGGGAAAGGGGTTCACCCCTCCACTTT; CDR3 protein: CSVERERGSPLHF
J gene: TRBJ2-5; clone size: few; V gene: TRBV10-2; D gene: -; CDR3 DNA: TGCGCCAGCAGACAGGGTAGTGAGACCCAGTACTTC; CDR3 protein: CASRQGSETQYF
J gene: TRBJ2-7; clone size: few; V gene: TRBV7-2; D gene: TRBD2; CDR3 DNA: TGTGCCAGCAGCCCCCCTCGGGGGGGCCCCTACGAGCAGTACTTC; CDR3 protein: CASSPPRGGPYEQYF
J gene: TRBJ2-7; clone size: -; V gene: TRBV18; D gene: -; CDR3 DNA: TGTGCCAGCTCACCCGGGTCCACCGTCTCCTACGAGCAGTACTTC; CDR3 protein: CASSPGSTVSYEQYF
J gene: TRBJ2-5; clone size: few; V gene: TRBV5-4; D gene: TRBD1; CDR3 DNA: TGTGCCAGCAGCACCGGACAGGGGGCGGGATCAGAGACCCAGTACTTC; CDR3 protein: CASSTGQGAGSETQYF
J gene: TRBJ2-1; clone size: few; V gene: TRBV6-4; D gene: TRBD2; CDR3 DNA: TGTGCCAGCACCCACGGGGCGGGGGGGACTTACAATGAGCAGTTCTTC; CDR3 protein: CASTHGAGGTYNEQFF
J gene: TRBJ2-5; clone size: -; V gene: TRBV5-1; D gene: -; CDR3 DNA: TGCGCCAGCAGCGTTCAAGAGACCCAGTACTTC; CDR3 protein: CASSVQETQYF
J gene: TRBJ1-1; clone size: few; V gene: TRBV10-3; D gene: -; CDR3 DNA: TGTGCCATCAGTGAGGGATATGGAGACACTGAAGCTTTCTTT; CDR3 protein: CAISEGYGDTEAFF
J gene: TRBJ1-6; clone size: -; V gene: TRBV4-1; D gene: -; CDR3 DNA: TGCGCCAGCAGCCAAGTTCCGCGGAATTCACCCCTCCACTTT; CDR3 protein: CASSQVPRNSPLHF
J gene: TRBJ1-6; clone size: -; V gene: TRBV25-1; D gene: -; CDR3 DNA: TGTGCCAGCAGTCGTATAAGCTCCTATAATTCACCCCTCCACTTT; CDR3 protein: CASSRISSYNSPLHF
J gene: TRBJ2-7; clone size: few; V gene: TRBV28; D gene: -; CDR3 DNA: TGTGCCAGCAGCCTGGCAGGCTACGAGCAGTACTTC; CDR3 protein: CASSLAGYEQYF
J gene: TRBJ1-4; clone size: -; V gene: TRBV5-1; D gene: -; CDR3 DNA: TGCGCCAGCAGCTTTGGACAGTCAGGGAGTGAAAAACTGTTTTTT; CDR3 protein: CASSFGQSGSEKLFF
J gene: TRBJ1-2; clone size: few; V gene: TRBV7-9; D gene: -; CDR3 DNA: TGTGCCAGCAGCTTAGTCGGGGAGGGCTACACCTTC; CDR3 protein: CASSLVGEGYTF
J gene: TRBJ1-1; clone size: few; V gene: TRBV6-1; D gene: -; CDR3 DNA: TGTGCCAGCAGTGTATCGCAGGGGTTGAACACTGAAGCTTTCTTT; CDR3 protein: CASSVSQGLNTEAFF
J gene: TRBJ1-6; clone size: -; V gene: TRBV29-1; D gene: -; CDR3 DNA: TGCAGCGCTACCACAGGGCTGGGGGATTCACCCCTCCACTTT; CDR3 protein: CSATTGLGDSPLHF
J gene: TRBJ2-3; clone size: -; V gene: TRBV5-1; D gene: TRBD2; CDR3 DNA: TGCGCCAGCAGCCCCGGGACTAGCGGGCTCGGCGGAGATACGCAGTATTTT; CDR3 protein: CASSPGTSGLGGDTQYF